This entry concerns a single T cell receptor (beta chain). Its cognate antigen is unknown. The data belong to a study of cytomegalovirus exposure and HLA in healthy donors. Study results and caveats: Roughly uniform sequencing depth across donors was assumed, possibly incorrectly. Within an earlier analysis, most TCR beta V segments proved productive either about 90% or about 30% of the time. Researchers counted around 160 TCR beta chains as cytomegalovirus-associated.

The PCR was carried out with 60 Vbeta primers and 13 Jbeta primers. Here immunoSEQ multiplex PCR was the method, and the copy in TCRdb shows in-frame clones only, minus some. The table records about 110,000 clones, approximately 71% of them present only once. The CDR3 length is 14 residues. V was cut by 4 bases and J by 2 bases, with 12 bases left in between. Germline CDR1 and CDR2: SGDLS and YYNGEE. The sequenced material came from PBMCs. The source of this sequence is a middle-aged man in good health and CMV-seronegative. This rearrangement joins TRBV9 to TRBJ1-1; no definite D call. CDR3 nucleotides: TGTGCCAGCAGCCCTCAGGATCAAAACACTGAAGCTTTCTTT. Translation gives CASSPQDQNTEAFF. Full variable domain (remainder filled in from reference TRBV9 and TRBJ1-1): DSGVTQTPKHLITATGQRVTLRCSPRSGDLSVYWYQQSLDQGLQFLIQYYNGEERAKGNILERFSAQQFPDLHSELNLSSLELGDSALYFCASSPQDQNTEAFFGQGTRLTVV.